This record looks at one TCR beta chain sequence and its context. No antigen is known for it. Trimming removed 3 bases from V and 0 bases from J, with 14 bases in between. The length of the CDR3 is 17 residues. CDR1 and CDR2 from the germline V gene are LNHDA and SQIVND (reference sequence). Documented treatment: around 19 received Ad26.COV2.S at low or high dose, single or two shots; 5 received placebo; per-sample allocation not given. Sampling was performed 63 days after the first vaccine or placebo injection. Aged 18-55 years, donor was enrolled in Boston in 2020. Using immunoSEQ multiplex PCR, the repertoire was profiled, and TCRdb retains in-frame clones only, with some absent. The table records fewer than 800,000 clones, around 89% of them present only once. These data originate in a study of Ad26.COV2.S vaccination and SARS-CoV-2 variants. Study information: Among those in the COV1001 Ad26.COV2.S trial arm was the donor.

Broader study findings: Total T cell responses, in the TCR breadth and depth analyses, may have been underestimated.

The chain employs TRBV19 and TRBJ1-4; TRBD1 might be the D (6 bases). The source was peripheral blood, collected in a trial of Ad26.COV2.S vaccine versus placebo. The receptor comes from a person between 18 and 65 years old who received the Ad26.COV2.S COVID-19 vaccine or a placebo. CDR3 sequence (DNA): TGTGCCAGTAGTATTTCTGGACAGATTGCAACTAATGAAAAACTGTTTTTT. This gives the protein CASSISGQIATNEKLFF. The full variable domain, in which reference TRBV19 and TRBJ1-4 provide the parts outside the CDR3, is DGGITQSPKYLFRKEGQNVTLSCEQNLNHDAMYWYRQDPGQGLRLIYYSQIVNDFQKGDIAEGYSVSREKKESFPLTVTSAQKNPTAFYLCASSISGQIATNEKLFFGSGTQLSVL.